Sequencing of this T cell receptor beta chain was carried out in a study of shared clonotypes between healthy human individuals. At the level of the study: The study drew on two women and a few men aged 18 to 49 as donors. Study-wide points: Among the subsets, naive ones generally showed larger estimated richness than memory ones.

Deep-level assay runs were performed. The repertoire was sequenced with immunoSEQ multiplex PCR; TCRdb's copy has only in-frame clones and lacks some. The sample records roughly 600,000 clones, 95% to 98% being singletons. A single count supports this clone. Its specificity is not known. The naive CD8 fraction comprised CD45RO-negative cells positively selected for CCR7 and excluded terminally differentiated effector memory CD45RA+ cells. V was shortened by 3 bases and J by 4 bases, with 10 bases between the two germline ends. The CDR3 spans 13 residues. CDR1 and CDR2 from the germline V gene are LNHDA and SQIVND (reference sequence).

The genes are TRBV19 and TRBJ2-7, with D hard to call. The sequence came from a man aged 30 to 39 in good health. The sample taken for sequencing was naive CD8+ T cells sorted from blood. This CDR3 reads CASSIYRNYEQYF. The CDR3 coding sequence is TGTGCCAGTAGTATCTATCGCAATTACGAGCAGTACTTC.